One and the same sample provided the 5 T cell receptor beta chains below, sequenced in a study of blood T cell repertoires in COVID-19 (dated by TCRdb to between 2020 and 2021). The protocol used for the library was the immunoSEQ multiplex PCR assay. TCRdb holds this immuneACCESS table with in-frame rearrangements only. Some clones are missing; in checked studies, unresolved V genes explain under half, and the rest has no known cause. Recorded for this sample are 60,000 to 85,000 clones; around 88% of them occurred a single time. 15% to 20% of the sample rests with the top ten. Sequencing was carried out using peripheral blood. The receptors come from a human donor in a cohort sampled during active COVID-19.

The chain links TRBV9 to TRBJ2-1, with TRBD2 matching 13 bases. The V gene end was trimmed by 4 bases and the J gene end by 8 bases; junction bases not matched to a gene: 6. This CDR3 contains 15 residues. The germline gives CDR1 SGDLS, CDR2 YYNGEE. CDR3 DNA: TGTGCCAGCAGCCCGGGACTAGCGGGGAAGGATGAGCAGTTCTTC. Its protein product is CASSPGLAGKDEQFF.

This chain joins TRBV7-2 and TRBJ2-3; D might be TRBD2 (6 bases). CDR3 length equals 16 residues. CDR1 is SGHTA, CDR2 FQGNSA, per germline. V lost 1 base and J 0 bases, leaving 11 bases between the germline ends. This chain's CDR3 is CASSLVGTGSTDTQYF. DNA for the CDR3: TGTGCCAGCAGCTTAGTGGGGACTGGGAGCACAGATACGCAGTATTTT.

The V gene is TRBV3-1 (or the pseudogene TRBV3-2), the J gene TRBJ1-3, with D hard to call. The V and J ends lost 4 bases and 3 bases respectively, with 13 bases between them. The CDR3 has 15 residues. Germline values: CDR1 LGHDT, CDR2 YNNKEL (reference sequence). The CDR3 region is CASSRELRGGNTIYF. The CDR3 coding sequence is TGTGCCAGCAGCCGTGAGTTGCGGGGTGGAAACACCATATATTTT.

This chain links TRBV18 with TRBJ1-4; possibly TRBD1 for D (6 bases). The V gene lost 4 bases and the J gene lost 8 bases, with 14 bases spanning the gap. The germline V gene has CDR1 KGHSH and CDR2 LQKENI. This CDR3 contains 14 residues. CDR3 DNA: TGTGCCAGCTCACGAGGACAGAAGGGAGAAAAACTGTTTTTT. This sequence encodes CASSRGQKGEKLFF.

The chain employs TRBV5-1 and TRBJ1-1; weak D call: TRBD1 (6 bases). Trimming removed 0 bases at V and 7 bases at J, with 13 bases between. The CDR3 has 14 residues. Germline V lookup: CDR1 SGHRS, CDR2 YFSETQ. The CDR3 nucleotides read TGCGCCAGCAGCTTGGGGTCGGCAGGGGTTGAAGCTTTCTTT. It translates to CASSLGSAGVEAFF.